The next 32 T cell receptor beta chains were all read from a single sample in a study of blood T cell repertoires in COVID-19. The assay was immunoSEQ multiplex PCR, and TCRdb's table has in-frame clones only and misses some. The data contain about 220,000 clones, around 82% of them singletons. The sequenced sample consisted of peripheral blood. The receptor source for this set is a human donor in a cohort sampled during active COVID-19.

The chain carries TRBV6-4 and TRBJ1-6; TRBD1 agrees at 8 bases. Germline V gene sequence: CDR1 MRHNA, CDR2 SNTAGT. V dropped 4 bases and J dropped 10; count of bases not matched to a gene: 6. The CDR3 contains 14 residues. CDR3 DNA sequence: TGTGCCAGCAGTGCCCAGGGGGCAGGGTCACCCCTCCACTTT. Translated: CASSAQGAGSPLHF.

The CDR3 coding sequence is TGTGCCAGCAGCCAAGTTAGAGGAGACGAGCAGTACTTC. Encoded protein: CASSQVRGDEQYF. J is TRBJ2-7 and V is TRBV3-1 (or the pseudogene TRBV3-2), with D uncertain. This CDR3 region has 13 residues. Looked up from germline, CDR1 is LGHDT and CDR2 is YNNKEL (reference sequence). The ends were cut back, 1 base at V and 5 bases at J, with 9 bases in the middle.

The table lists this clone with a few counts. J is TRBJ1-2 and V is TRBV7-9; TRBD1 matches at 9 bases. The CDR3 is 19 residues long. Germline V lookup: CDR1 SEHNR, CDR2 FQNEAQ (reference sequence). V lost 2 bases to trimming and J lost 0 bases; unmatched junction nucleotides: 13. CDR3 in amino acids: CASSLKPRDRDDSNYGYTF. DNA for the CDR3: TGTGCCAGCAGCTTAAAACCCCGGGACAGGGACGATTCTAACTATGGCTACACCTTC. Variable domain in full (rest from reference TRBV7-9 and TRBJ1-2): DTGVSQNPRHKITKRGQNVTFRCDPISEHNRLYWYRQTLGQGPEFLTYFQNEAQLEKSRLLSDRFSAERPKGSFSTLEIQRTEQGDSAMYLCASSLKPRDRDDSNYGYTFGSGTRLTVV.

The chain uses TRBV28 and TRBJ1-2, with TRBD1 identical over 9 bases. CDR1 and CDR2 (germline): MDHEN, SYDVKM. V dropped 3 bases and J dropped 8; count of bases not matched to a gene: 4. CDR3 length: 13 amino acids. Here the CDR3 reads CASSFGTGYGYTF. The CDR3 bases are TGTGCCAGCAGTTTTGGGACAGGGTACGGCTACACCTTC.

The chain recombines TRBV13 with TRBJ2-1; 9 positions agree with TRBD2. The CDR3 extends over 17 amino acids. Germline CDR1 PRHDT, CDR2 FYEKMQ (reference sequence). J lost 4 bases, V lost 5 bases, and 12 bases had no gene match. The CDR3 nucleotides are TGTGCCAGCAGCAATAGCGGGGGCGGGAGACTGTACAATGAGCAGTTCTTC. Amino acids: CASSNSGGGRLYNEQFF.

This clone was seen a handful of times. V and J are TRBV6-1 and TRBJ1-2; D perhaps matches TRBD1 (5 bases). This CDR3 has 14 amino acids. Trimming pared 1 base from V and 10 bases from J, leaving 16 bases between. Per germline, CDR1 MNHNS and CDR2 SASEGT. The CDR3 DNA follows: TGTGCCAGCAGTGAAGATTGGCAGGGCTTTGACTACACCTTC. It encodes CASSEDWQGFDYTF.

The V gene is TRBV5-1, the J gene TRBJ2-3; perhaps TRBD1 as D (6 bases). V was shortened by 2 bases and J by 0 bases, with 7 bases between the two germline ends. Germline V gene data show CDR1 as SGHRS and CDR2 as YFSETQ. This CDR3 has 14 amino acids. The CDR3 protein is CASSFGQSTDTQYF. Here the CDR3 DNA reads TGCGCCAGCAGCTTTGGACAGAGCACAGATACGCAGTATTTT.

The rearrangement uses TRBV15 and TRBJ1-4; D remains ambiguous. From germline, CDR1 is LNHNV and CDR2 YYDKDF (reference sequence). This CDR3 has 11 amino acids. The V end lost 8 bases, the J end lost 8 bases, and 9 bases lay between the germline ends. CDR3 amino acids: CATEGGEKLFF. The CDR3 DNA reads TGTGCCACCGAGGGTGGCGAAAAACTGTTTTTT.

This chain links TRBV16 with TRBJ2-1; D remains unclear. V lost 5 bases to trimming and J lost 10 bases, with 18 bases between them. The CDR3 spans 14 residues. Germline V gives CDR1 KGHSY, CDR2 FQNENV. The CDR3 DNA is TGTGCCAGCAGCTTCGATTATGCCACTTACGAGCAGTTCTTC. Translated: CASSFDYATYEQFF.

V usage is TRBV5-1 and J usage is TRBJ2-2; TRBD1 agrees at 7 bases. This CDR3 has 15 amino acids. Trimming took 0 bases from V and 5 from J; bases not matched to a gene: 4. Germline CDR1 reads SGHRS; CDR2 reads YFSETQ. In DNA, the CDR3 is TGCGCCAGCAGCTTGGAGGGGGCTCGAACCGGGGAGCTGTTTTTT. Protein: CASSLEGARTGELFF. Full variable domain (missing parts from reference TRBV5-1 and TRBJ2-2): KAGVTQTPRYLIKTRGQQVTLSCSPISGHRSVSWYQQTPGQGLQFLFEYFSETQRNKGNFPGRFSGRQFSNSRSEMNVSTLELGDSALYLCASSLEGARTGELFFGEGSRLTVL.

This chain joins TRBV7-8 and TRBJ2-1, with D perhaps TRBD1 (5 bases). The V gene's germline CDR1 is SGHVS and CDR2 FQNEAQ. V was clipped by 7 bases and J by 10 bases, with 11 bases between them. The CDR3 contains 11 residues. The CDR3 nucleotides are TGTGCCAGCACCAGGGTGAGCGAGCAGTTCTTC. Translated, it gives CASTRVSEQFF.

This sequence joins TRBV7-9 and TRBJ2-4; a weak D match, TRBD1 (6 bases). The CDR3 sequence is 14 residues long. Germline V gene lookup returns CDR1 SEHNR and CDR2 FQNEAQ (reference sequence). The V end was cut by 5 bases, the J end by 7 bases, with 15 bases between. The chain's CDR3 is CASSPQGTENIQYF. DNA for the CDR3: TGTGCCAGCAGCCCTCAGGGGACCGAGAACATTCAGTACTTC.

The CDR3 here is CASSNPPGSSGNTIYF. CDR3 coding DNA: TGTGCCAGCAGTAACCCCCCTGGTAGCTCTGGAAACACCATATATTTT. This rearrangement joins TRBV9 to TRBJ1-3; D unresolved. V was pared by 5 bases and J by 0 bases, with 15 bases between. Germline V gene data show CDR1 as SGDLS and CDR2 as YYNGEE. The CDR3 has 16 amino acids.

This sequence joins TRBV28 and TRBJ2-4; 8 positions agree with TRBD1. Germline V CDR1 and CDR2: MDHEN, SYDVKM. The CDR3 has 16 residues. The trim removed 5 bases at V and 0 bases at J, leaving 6 bases unmatched. The CDR3 loop reads CASSPRTGTAKNIQYF. The CDR3 region has the DNA TGTGCCAGCAGTCCCCGGACAGGGACAGCCAAAAACATTCAGTACTTC.

This chain connects TRBV10-3 to TRBJ2-5; 13 bases are shared with TRBD2. Per the germline V gene, CDR1 is ENHRY and CDR2 is SYGVKD. The V and J ends lost 8 bases and 5 bases, in that order; junction bases with no gene match: 8. This CDR3 contains 15 residues. CDR3 coding DNA: TGTGCCATCGGACTAGCGGGAGCCAGTTGGGAGACCCAGTACTTC. Translating gives CAIGLAGASWETQYF.

This sequence joins TRBV12-3 or TRBV12-4 and TRBJ2-7; perhaps TRBD1 as D (6 bases). The CDR3 contains 13 residues. Trimming removed 6 bases at V and 3 bases at J, with 12 bases between. The CDR3 is CASRSTGIYEQYF. The CDR3 DNA reads as TGTGCCAGCAGATCGACAGGTATCTACGAGCAGTACTTC.

The chain employs TRBV5-1 and TRBJ1-4; D possibly corresponds to TRBD1 (5 bases). The CDR3 totals 13 residues. Trimming removed 7 bases at V and 8 bases at J, with 15 bases between. Germline assignment: CDR1 SGHRS and CDR2 YFSETQ. In DNA, the CDR3 is TGCGCCAGCTACCTTCAGACAGACGAAAAACTGTTTTTT. It is translated as CASYLQTDEKLFF.

This chain joins TRBV4-2 and TRBJ2-1; D perhaps matches TRBD1 (7 bases). V dropped 1 base and J dropped 7 bases, with 14 bases sitting between them. The CDR3 sequence is 15 residues long. The germline V gene has CDR1 LGHNA and CDR2 YNFKEQ. CDR3 sequence (DNA): TGTGCCAGCAGCCAAGTAAGCGCAGGGGGGAATGAGCAGTTCTTC. Protein: CASSQVSAGGNEQFF.

V gene TRBV2 combines with J gene TRBJ2-2, with 9 bases fitting TRBD1. With V trimmed by 8 bases and J by 3 bases, 10 bases remained unmatched. This CDR3 has 16 amino acids. The germline CDR1 and CDR2 sequences are SNHLY and FYNNEI. CDR3 DNA sequence: TGTGCCAGCTCGAAAACAGGGGGCGCGGACACCGGGGAGCTGTTTTTT. As protein: CASSKTGGADTGELFF.

This clone has just a few counts. The gene calls are TRBV7-2 and TRBJ1-6; weak D call: TRBD1 (5 bases). The germline V and J ends were trimmed by 4 bases and 10 bases, with 14 bases remaining between them. The CDR3 covers 14 residues. The germline gives CDR1 SGHTA, CDR2 FQGNSA. In DNA form, the CDR3 reads TGTGCCAGCAGCTCCGGGGGGTCCCAATCACCCCTCCACTTT. Translated: CASSSGGSQSPLHF.

There are a few counts of this clone. V is TRBV24-1 and J is TRBJ2-5, with D uncertain. This CDR3 spans 11 amino acids. Trimming left V 9 bases short and J 0 bases short, with 4 bases between. The V gene's germline CDR1 is KGHDR and CDR2 SFDVKD. The CDR3 loop is CATGHQETQYF. As DNA, the CDR3 is TGTGCCACCGGCCACCAAGAGACCCAGTACTTC.

This clone occurred once. V is TRBV19 and J is TRBJ1-5; D is undetermined. The CDR3 runs to 15 residues. CDR1 is LNHDA, CDR2 SQIVND, per germline (reference sequence). The ends were cut back, 9 bases at V and 1 base at J, with 16 bases in the middle. The CDR3 loop is CASGVGRESNQPQHF. For the CDR3, the DNA is TGTGCCAGCGGAGTTGGGAGAGAGAGCAATCAGCCCCAGCATTTT.

The chain couples TRBV6-4 to TRBJ2-3; weak D call: TRBD2 (6 bases). This CDR3 spans 14 amino acids. Germline assignment: CDR1 MRHNA and CDR2 SNTAGT. Trimming shortened V by 10 bases and J by 1 base, and 15 bases separated the two germline ends. CDR3 DNA sequence: TGTGCCACCGCCCCCGGAGGGGGCACAGATACGCAGTATTTT. It encodes CATAPGGGTDTQYF.

The rearrangement links TRBV5-1 to TRBJ2-2; a weak D match, TRBD2 (6 bases). Per germline, CDR1 SGHRS and CDR2 YFSETQ. Trimming stripped 4 bases from V and 5 bases from J, with 9 bases between. The CDR3 has 13 amino acids. Written as DNA, the CDR3 is TGCGCCAGCAGCGGGACTGGGACCGGGGAGCTGTTTTTT. Protein product: CASSGTGTGELFF.

This clone appeared a few times. The chain links TRBV2 to TRBJ1-6, with 7 nucleotides matching TRBD1. The CDR3 consists of 16 residues. V was clipped by 4 bases and J by 7 bases; unmatched bases: 10. Per the germline V gene, CDR1 is SNHLY and CDR2 is FYNNEI. CDR3 sequence reads: CASSGQGDRRNSPLHF. The CDR3 DNA reads as TGTGCCAGCAGTGGACAGGGAGATAGGAGGAATTCACCCCTCCACTTT.

This sequence joins TRBV3-1 (or the pseudogene TRBV3-2) and TRBJ2-3, with D perhaps TRBD1 (6 bases). Deletions cut 4 bases from V and 2 bases from J, with 16 bases between. The germline V gene encodes CDR1 LGHDT and CDR2 YNNKEL (reference sequence). The CDR3 length is 16 residues. CDR3 DNA sequence: TGTGCCAGCAGCCCCAACAGGGTCCCCCCCACAGATACGCAGTATTTT. This encodes CASSPNRVPPTDTQYF.

The chain carries TRBV19 and TRBJ1-2; 9 nucleotides match TRBD1. After removal of 5 bases from V and 0 bases from J, the junction contained 4 bases not matched to a gene. The CDR3 is 15 amino acids. Germline CDR1 LNHDA, CDR2 SQIVND (reference sequence). CDR3 bases: TGTGCCAGTAGTCCGGACAGGGGTTCTAACTATGGCTACACCTTC. Residues: CASSPDRGSNYGYTF.

V and J are TRBV6-5 and TRBJ1-5; 10 nucleotides match TRBD1. The CDR3 is 14 amino acids. With 5 bases clipped from V and 6 bases from J, the junction kept 4 bases outside the gene matches. The germline CDR1 and CDR2 sequences are MNHEY and SVGAGI. CDR3 coding DNA: TGTGCCAGCAGTCTGACAGGGGGCCGTCAGCCCCAGCATTTT. It yields the protein CASSLTGGRQPQHF.

The rearrangement links TRBV2 to TRBJ2-4, with TRBD2 matching 12 bases. The CDR3 loop spans 18 amino acids. Trimming removed 6 bases from V and 6 bases from J; junction bases left unmatched: 15. CDR1 and CDR2 (germline): SNHLY, FYNNEI. Written as DNA, the CDR3 is TGTGCCAGCAGCCCAAGCAGGCTAGCGGGAGGGCGAGGAAACATTCAGTACTTC. Translating it yields CASSPSRLAGGRGNIQYF.

The chain couples TRBV29-1 to TRBJ2-1, with 9 bases that match TRBD2. Per the germline V gene, CDR1 is SQVTM and CDR2 is ANQGSEA. V dropped 6 bases and J dropped 9; count of bases not matched to a gene: 15. This CDR3 spans 15 amino acids. DNA for the CDR3: TGCAGCGTCCACCTCCTGCGGGGGGGGCCGAGTGAGCAGTTCTTC. It is translated as CSVHLLRGGPSEQFF.

The V gene is TRBV19, the J gene TRBJ2-2, with 12 bases aligning to TRBD2. The CDR3 has 16 residues. The germline V gene has CDR1 LNHDA and CDR2 SQIVND (reference sequence). V was pared by 6 bases and J by 5 bases, with 7 bases of the junction left unmatched. CDR3 residues: CASSRTSGMYTGELFF. Written as DNA, the CDR3 is TGTGCCAGTAGCAGGACTAGCGGGATGTATACCGGGGAGCTGTTTTTT.

Comment on this clone: This CDR3 is also generated by other DNA sequences in the sample. This chain links TRBV7-9 with TRBJ1-1, with TRBD1 identical over 7 bases. With V trimmed by 4 bases and J by 2 bases, 4 bases remained unmatched. The germline V gene has CDR1 SEHNR and CDR2 FQNEAQ (reference sequence). The CDR3 loop spans 14 amino acids. The CDR3 nucleotides read TGTGCCAGCAGCTCCGGGACAGACAACACTGAAGCTTTCTTT. Protein product: CASSSGTDNTEAFF.